Sequencing of this T cell receptor (beta chain) was carried out in a study of T cells in localized non-small cell lung cancer. Using immunoSEQ multiplex PCR, the repertoire was profiled, and TCRdb retains in-frame clones only, with some absent. Among a few thousand clones listed, less than 50% were seen once. J lost 2 bases, V lost 5 bases, and 7 bases had no gene match. Germline CDR1 is LNHDA and CDR2 is SQIVND (reference sequence). The CDR3 extends over 15 amino acids. Study-wide findings and caveats: Turning up in adjacent lung were a median roughly 62 of the top 100 tumor clones. Of the tissues analyzed, uninvolved adjacent lung showed maximal T cell clonality, greater than tumor. Only one tumor region went through sequencing, so heterogeneity may still be there.

In the case of this clone: Its target is not known.

The chain links TRBV19 to TRBJ2-3, with 7 bases identical to TRBD2. The clonotype comes from a man aged 40 to 70 with stage I lung adenocarcinoma. Material: lung tumor tissue, obtained before any cancer treatment. The DNA for the CDR3 is TGTGCCAGTAGTGCGACTAGCTCCCTCACAGATACGCAGTATTTT. Translated, it gives CASSATSSLTDTQYF.